This T cell receptor (beta chain) was identified in a study of beta chain features in type 1 diabetes. Study-wide results and caveats: In the patient group, naive, central memory and Treg TCRB repertoires seemed more alike than in the healthy donor group.

In this sample, this clone turned up many times. Its target is not known. Other DNA sequences in this sample translate to the same CDR3. Expressed TCRB transcripts were sequenced after all isolated RNA was converted to cDNA. Libraries were prepared by immunoSEQ multiplex PCR; TCRdb keeps only in-frame clonotypes and omits some of them. The sample consists of a few hundred thousand clones, 14% of them appearing once. The CDR3 consists of 14 residues. V was pared by 2 bases and J by 3 bases, with 10 bases between. Germline-derived CDR1 and CDR2 are SEHNR and FQNEAQ (reference sequence). The clonotype comes from a man between 25 and 39 years old in good health. The sequenced material came from central memory CD4+ T cells from blood. This chain uses TRBV7-9 with TRBJ1-1; D is uncertain. CDR3 in amino acids: CASSLLSSDTEAFF. The CDR3 region has the DNA TGTGCCAGCAGCTTATTGAGCTCTGACACTGAAGCTTTCTTT.